Listed below are T cell receptor beta chains from one sample, sequenced in a study of radiotherapy plus CTLA-4 blockade in lung cancer. Assay: immunoSEQ multiplex PCR; the TCRdb copy retains only in-frame clones and omits some. The table shows around 41,000 clones, with about two thirds occurring only once. Material: peripheral blood, obtained from a patient treated with radiotherapy plus ipilimumab. These receptor sequences come from a human donor with non-small cell lung cancer who had a partial response to radiotherapy plus ipilimumab. Each CDR3 is given with its conserved first and last residue. A D gene is named only where the DNA matches it firmly. Size is stated for part of the rows, as once, few or many counts, or as a class when the clone is expanded.

abundance | j_gene | len | d_gene | v_gene | CDR3nt | CDR3aa
- | TRBJ2-7 | 17 | - | TRBV29-1 | TGCAGCGTTGAAGCAAGTTATCGGACAGAGGGCTCCTACGAGCAGTACTTC | CSVEASYRTEGSYEQYF
- | TRBJ2-1 | 15 | TRBD2 | TRBV5-1 | TGCGCCAGCAGCTTCTTTGCGGGGGGGTCCAATGAGCAGTTCTTC | CASSFFAGGSNEQFF
- | TRBJ2-3 | 15 | TRBD2 | TRBV9 | TGTGCCAGCAGCGGTAGCGGGGGGGGTGCAGATACGCAGTATTTT | CASSGSGGGADTQYF
- | TRBJ2-1 | 15 | TRBD2 | TRBV30 | TGTGCCTGGAGTGTATGGGCGGGGGGAAACAATGAGCAGTTCTTC | CAWSVWAGGNNEQFF
few | TRBJ1-1 | 14 | TRBD1 | TRBV2 | TGTGCCAGCGGTGGGACAGGGGCGAACACTGAAGCTTTCTTT | CASGGTGANTEAFF
- | TRBJ1-2 | 16 | - | TRBV10-3 | TGTGCCATCAGCACCCAACAGGGCCCTACTAACTATGGCTACACCTTC | CAISTQQGPTNYGYTF
once | TRBJ2-1 | 14 | TRBD1 | TRBV5-1 | TGCGCCAGCAGCTTTGGACAGGGGTACAATGAGCAGTTCTTC | CASSFGQGYNEQFF
few | TRBJ2-3 | 15 | - | TRBV6-5 | TGTGCCAGCAGTTACCAGGTCACTAGCACAGATACGCAGTATTTT | CASSYQVTSTDTQYF
- | TRBJ2-3 | 14 | - | TRBV7-9 | TGTGCCAGCAGCTTAGTGGCAGGCGCAGATACGCAGTATTTT | CASSLVAGADTQYF
- | TRBJ2-3 | 15 | - | TRBV7-9 | TGTGCCAGCAGCTTAGCGGGGAGGCGCACAGATACGCAGTATTTT | CASSLAGRRTDTQYF
once | TRBJ1-2 | 13 | - | TRBV30 | TGTGCCCACAGCGGGGGGTCTAACTATGGCTACACCTTC | CAHSGGSNYGYTF
few | TRBJ2-7 | 11 | - | TRBV2 | TGTGCCAGCAGTCCAGAATACGAGCAGTACTTC | CASSPEYEQYF
few | TRBJ2-7 | 14 | - | TRBV27 | TGTGCCAGCAGTTTAGCAAGGGGCGGTTACGAGCAGTACTTC | CASSLARGGYEQYF
- | TRBJ1-1 | 12 | - | TRBV6-5 | TGTGCCAGTACCGGACTGTCGAATGAAGCTTTCTTT | CASTGLSNEAFF
- | TRBJ2-1 | 15 | TRBD2 | TRBV19 | TGTGCCAGTAGTAAGCGGGAGGGCTCCTACAATGAGCAGTTCTTC | CASSKREGSYNEQFF
- | TRBJ2-2 | 16 | TRBD2 | TRBV7-2 | TGTGCCAGCAGCTTTCTAGCGGCAACGTACGCCGGGGAGCTGTTTTTT | CASSFLAATYAGELFF
once | TRBJ1-5 | 15 | - | TRBV6-5 | TGTGCCAGCAGTCCTCGGGGAGCCGGAATTTGGCCCCAGCATTTT | CASSPRGAGIWPQHF
- | TRBJ2-3 | 16 | - | TRBV7-3 | TGTGCCAGCAGCCCAGGCGTGGACACTAGCACAGATACGCAGTATTTT | CASSPGVDTSTDTQYF
few | TRBJ2-5 | 14 | TRBD1 | TRBV30 | TGTGCCTGGACTACACGGTCGACAGGGCCGACCCAGTACTTC | CAWTTRSTGPTQYF
- | TRBJ1-5 | 15 | TRBD1 | TRBV12-5 | TGTGCTAGTGGTTCTACAGGGGGAAGGGATCAGCCCCAGCATTTT | CASGSTGGRDQPQHF
- | TRBJ1-6 | 14 | - | TRBV5-1 | TGCGCCAGCAGTTCCGGGAGTAATAATTCACCCCTCCACTTT | CASSSGSNNSPLHF
few | TRBJ1-3 | 15 | - | TRBV15 | TGTGCCACCAGCAGTTACAGGGTTTCTGGAAACACCATATATTTT | CATSSYRVSGNTIYF
- | TRBJ2-7 | 14 | - | TRBV25-1 | TGTGCCAGCAATCCCGGGACTTCCTTTGACGAGCAGTACTTC | CASNPGTSFDEQYF
- | TRBJ2-1 | 20 | TRBD2 | TRBV5-1 | TGCGCCAGCAGCGCCCTTTCAGCGGCGGGGGGGCCTCTCCTCTACAATGAGCAGTTCTTC | CASSALSAAGGPLLYNEQFF
- | TRBJ2-5 | 15 | - | TRBV7-9 | TGTGCCAGCAGCCCCCGAGGCGAGGGCAGAGAGACCCAGTACTTC | CASSPRGEGRETQYF
- | TRBJ1-3 | 13 | TRBD1 | TRBV30 | TGTGCCTGGTCAACAGGGGCTGGAAACACCATATATTTT | CAWSTGAGNTIYF
- | TRBJ2-1 | 15 | TRBD1 | TRBV7-9 | TGTGCCAGCAGCTTCCCGGACAGGGCCCAACATGAGCAGTTCTTC | CASSFPDRAQHEQFF
few | TRBJ2-6 | 18 | - | TRBV5-1 | TGCGCCAGCAGCTGGCAGGCCGTGGGGGGCTCTGGGGCCAACGTCCTGACTTTC | CASSWQAVGGSGANVLTF
- | TRBJ2-7 | 14 | TRBD2 | TRBV10-3 | TGTGCCATCAGTTCCGATCTAGCGGGAGCCGAGCAGTACTTC | CAISSDLAGAEQYF
- | TRBJ1-5 | 16 | - | TRBV28 | TGTGCCAGCAGTTTAGTTCGGCCAGGGGCCCTACAGCCCCAGCATTTT | CASSLVRPGALQPQHF
few | TRBJ2-7 | 14 | - | TRBV6-1 | TGTGCCAGCAGTGAAAGGGGGTCGGCCTACGAGCAGTACTTC | CASSERGSAYEQYF
- | TRBJ2-7 | 14 | TRBD1 | TRBV11-2 | TGTGCCAGCAGCTGGTTGACAGGGACCTACGAGCAGTACTTC | CASSWLTGTYEQYF
few | TRBJ2-7 | 13 | TRBD1 | TRBV7-7 | TGTGCTAGCAGCTTAGGACAGGGGAACGAGCAGTACTTC | CASSLGQGNEQYF
- | TRBJ2-3 | 15 | - | TRBV6-1 | TGTGCCGGCAGTGACTGGGACACAGGCACAGATACGCAGTATTTT | CAGSDWDTGTDTQYF
- | TRBJ2-5 | 14 | TRBD1 | TRBV19 | TGTGCCAGTAGGAGGACAGGGGGCCAAGAGACCCAGTACTTC | CASRRTGGQETQYF
- | TRBJ2-1 | 15 | - | TRBV5-6 | TGTGCCAGCAGCTTGCGAGGTGGATCCTACAATGAGCAGTTCTTC | CASSLRGGSYNEQFF
few | TRBJ2-3 | 16 | - | TRBV25-1 | TGTGCCACCAGTGCCCCGCTGTGGGAGGCGCCAGATACGCAGTATTTT | CATSAPLWEAPDTQYF
- | TRBJ2-2 | 15 | TRBD2 | TRBV6-1 | TGTGCCAGCAGACTAGCGGGATCTGGGGCCGGGGAGCTGTTTTTT | CASRLAGSGAGELFF
- | TRBJ2-3 | 14 | TRBD2 | TRBV10-3 | TGTGCCATCAGTGAGGGCGGGAGGGCAGATACGCAGTATTTT | CAISEGGRADTQYF
few | TRBJ1-3 | 17 | - | TRBV30 | TGTGCCTGGAGCGACGACGCCTGGGGGCGGACTGGAAACACCATATATTTT | CAWSDDAWGRTGNTIYF
- | TRBJ2-4 | 13 | TRBD1 | TRBV18 | TGTGCCAGCTCACCATCCCAGGGGGCCATTCAGTACTTC | CASSPSQGAIQYF
few | TRBJ2-7 | 12 | TRBD1 | TRBV29-1 | TGCAGCGTTGGGGACAGCGGCTACGAGCAGTACTTC | CSVGDSGYEQYF
- | TRBJ2-1 | 16 | TRBD2 | TRBV27 | TGTGCCAGCAGTTTATTGGGAGGGGCCACCTACAATGAGCAGTTCTTC | CASSLLGGATYNEQFF
- | TRBJ1-1 | 14 | - | TRBV5-1 | TGCGCCAGCAGCTTGGGGCACCCGAACACTGAAGCTTTCTTT | CASSLGHPNTEAFF
- | TRBJ1-5 | 15 | TRBD1 | TRBV10-2 | TGCGCCAGCAGTGAATCAGGGGGCGGGAATCAGCCCCAGCATTTT | CASSESGGGNQPQHF
- | TRBJ2-1 | 16 | TRBD2 | TRBV5-1 | TGCGCCAGCAGCTTGGCCTTTAGCGGGGACTACAATGAGCAGTTCTTC | CASSLAFSGDYNEQFF
- | TRBJ2-3 | 14 | - | TRBV2 | TGTGCCAGCAGTAGGGAGTTGGGCCCAGATACGCAGTATTTT | CASSRELGPDTQYF
- | TRBJ2-5 | 15 | TRBD1 | TRBV9 | TGTGCCAGCAGCGTAGTGGGGGACAGTCAAGAGACCCAGTACTTC | CASSVVGDSQETQYF
- | TRBJ1-2 | 12 | - | TRBV7-8 | TGTGCCAGCAGCTTGGGGGGGGAGGGCTACACCTTC | CASSLGGEGYTF
few | TRBJ1-1 | 14 | TRBD1 | TRBV19 | TGTGCCAGTAGTATCACAGGGGGGAACACTGAAGCTTTCTTT | CASSITGGNTEAFF
- | TRBJ1-1 | 17 | - | TRBV18 | TGTGCCAGCTCACTTTATGGACAGTTAGACATGAACACTGAAGCTTTCTTT | CASSLYGQLDMNTEAFF
- | TRBJ2-3 | 15 | - | TRBV4-1 | TGCGCCAGCAGCCAAGCCCCCGGGGGAACAGATACGCAGTATTTT | CASSQAPGGTDTQYF
- | TRBJ1-2 | 14 | TRBD1 | TRBV6-1 | TGTGCCAGCAGTGAAGGCCTACAGGGGGTTAAGTACACCTTC | CASSEGLQGVKYTF
once | TRBJ2-3 | 15 | - | TRBV30 | TGTGCCTGGAGAATAAGCCGACGGAGTGATGATACGCAGTATTTT | CAWRISRRSDDTQYF
- | TRBJ2-5 | 15 | - | TRBV6-5 | TGTGCCAGCAGTGGGGGACAAACCCCCAAAGAGACCCAGTACTTC | CASSGGQTPKETQYF
few | TRBJ1-3 | 15 | TRBD1 | TRBV7-2 | TGTGCCAGCAGCTCGACAGGGGGCAGTGGAAACACCATATATTTT | CASSSTGGSGNTIYF
- | TRBJ1-4 | 14 | TRBD1 | TRBV5-1 | TGCGCCAGCAGCTTGAGGGGACAGAATGAAAAACTGTTTTTT | CASSLRGQNEKLFF
- | TRBJ1-6 | 14 | - | TRBV19 | TGTGCCAGTAGTATTCCGGCGGGAGGTTCACCCCTCCACTTT | CASSIPAGGSPLHF
- | TRBJ2-2 | 15 | - | TRBV19 | TGTGCCAGTAGTATGCGACAGGTGGTTACCGGGGAGCTGTTTTTT | CASSMRQVVTGELFF
- | TRBJ2-7 | 13 | - | TRBV29-1 | TGCAGCGTTGAGGGTCAGGGCCCCTACGAGCAGTACTTC | CSVEGQGPYEQYF